The present T cell receptor beta chain was sequenced within a study of T-cell reconstitution after alpha-beta-depleted transplantation in children. Losses at the gene ends were 0 bases for V and 1 base for J; bases not matched to a gene: 0. The germline gives CDR1 SGHDT, CDR2 YYEEEE. The CDR3 is made up of 14 amino acids. This clonotype has ten or more counts. The target antigen is unknown. Unique molecular identifiers were incorporated into the prepared TCRbeta library. Using its own MiXCR run on the PCR reads, TCRdb lists one record per CDR3 protein. This table holds 700,000 to 950,000 distinct CDR3 sequences, 16% found once. Study-level findings and limits: Certain patients had high TCRbeta diversity at day 60, and it came from recipient T cells and thymic progenitors that survived.

This chain joins TRBV5-6 and TRBJ2-5; 7 nucleotides agree with TRBD1. The source of this sequence is a male patient aged 5 to 17 who had a stem cell transplant for acute lymphoblastic leukemia, so the T cells may come from the graft donor. Specimen: PBMCs, mostly from graft donor cells, collected 360 days after TCRalphabeta/CD19-depleted stem cell transplant. The chain's CDR3 is CASSLGDSQETQYF. The CDR3, as DNA: TGTGCCAGCAGCTTGGGGGACAGCCAAGAGACCCAGTACTTC.